This TCR beta chain came from a study of radiation and T cells in renal cell carcinoma (dated by TCRdb to between 2020 and 2021). The study in broad terms: The samples were obtained from a clinical trial, where primary renal cell carcinomas were treated with 15 Gy stereotactic body radiation therapy and then removed by nephrectomy 4 weeks afterward. In total, 50 to 55 samples underwent TCR beta sequencing: around 25 tumors plus 27 peripheral blood samples. Across all 50 or so samples, 3.8 million or so unique CDR3 nucleotide sequences encoding roughly 2,800,000 unique CDR3 amino acid sequences were identified. General study outcomes and caveats: Blood repertoire dynamics were not followed beyond 4 weeks after treatment. In blood, the top tumor clonotypes increased from baseline to 2 weeks after radiation and then shrank by 4 weeks, which suggests a temporary expansion of tumor-resident clones. Effects of radiation dose or scheduling on the TCR repertoire could not be addressed with the single-armed trial design. Because pretreatment tumor biopsies were not available, the baseline intratumoral presence of clonotypes could not be determined.

The meaning of the sample's time point label: blood 2 weeks post-SBRT. Interpreted using the paper, the treatment or condition label stands for: 15 Gy SBRT to primary tumor, nephrectomy 4 weeks later. To follow tumor-enriched clonotypes, serial peripheral blood was collected from radiation-treated patients at baseline and at 2 weeks and 4 weeks after SBRT. Every patient had renal cell carcinoma of clear cell pathology. Genomic DNA for TCR sequencing was prepared using the QIAamp DNA Blood Mini Kit (Qiagen). Samples were included in the analyses only if all quality control checks were passed. The CDR3 has 17 amino acids, counting the end cysteine and phenylalanine. The CDR3 DNA has 51 bases and is translated from base 1. The junction carries 14 bases between V and J, which are trimmed by 2 bases and 0 bases respectively. CDR1 and CDR2 are drawn from the germline V gene: SGHTA, FQGNSA. As regards this clone: Which antigen it targets is not known. Per-nucleotide qualities are absent, and no much larger clonotype sits a single base away.

TCR beta libraries were generated from genomic DNA with the immunoSEQ kit, following the manufacturer's recommendations. Library preparation used a first multiplex PCR with proprietary primers, then a second PCR adding unique barcodes, with bead cleanups after each round. A kit-provided positive control reaction and a negative control reaction were included in every sample batch. The final libraries underwent checking on an Agilent 4200 TapeStation D1000 ScreenTape, volumetric pooling, and quantification by qPCR. Sequencing ran on an Illumina NextSeq500 with a MidOutput 150-cycle cartridge, using 156 Read1 and 15 Index1 cycles with kit custom primers. The pooled library was loaded at about 0.98 pM, with a roughly 20% PhiX control spiked in. Per the original workflow: Vendor-processed data were analyzed in R, and a clonotype was defined as all T cells sharing the same CDR3 nucleotide sequence. For clone abundance analyses, frequencies were normalized to the 10,000 most abundant clones in each sample. Before analysis, public T cell clones were removed, and these numbered fewer than six per sample on average. Tumor-enriched clonotypes and baseline blood-enriched clonotypes were defined as those with an abundance difference of at least 32-fold between compartments. Clonotypes expanded or contracted between blood time points were identified with a beta-binomial differential abundance model. The Baroni-Urbani and Buser coefficient was used to measure tumor-blood repertoire similarity, and groups were compared with two-tailed Wilcoxon tests in R. TCRdb re-hosts the immuneACCESS table, in-frame sequences only. Its copies lack some clones; in the studies checked, an unresolved V gene accounts for under half of them, and the cause for the rest is not known. V and J calls plus clone size are reproduced from that table; the DNA served to infer D and trimming. Counted in this sample were 100,000 to 150,000 clones; approximately 90% of them appeared once. The leading ten clones occupy approximately 6% of the sample.

The receptor's source is a woman in her sixties or seventies with renal cell carcinoma. The chain was built from TRBV7-2 and TRBJ2-1; the D gene assignment is perhaps TRBD1 or TRBD2, with each matching 6 bases. Sample: blood, taken from a patient whose treatment included radiotherapy and nephrectomy. The nucleotide sequence is TGTGCCAGCAGCTTACAAGGAGGGGGGAGCTCCTACAATGAGCAGTTCTTC. Its protein is CASSLQGGGSSYNEQFF.